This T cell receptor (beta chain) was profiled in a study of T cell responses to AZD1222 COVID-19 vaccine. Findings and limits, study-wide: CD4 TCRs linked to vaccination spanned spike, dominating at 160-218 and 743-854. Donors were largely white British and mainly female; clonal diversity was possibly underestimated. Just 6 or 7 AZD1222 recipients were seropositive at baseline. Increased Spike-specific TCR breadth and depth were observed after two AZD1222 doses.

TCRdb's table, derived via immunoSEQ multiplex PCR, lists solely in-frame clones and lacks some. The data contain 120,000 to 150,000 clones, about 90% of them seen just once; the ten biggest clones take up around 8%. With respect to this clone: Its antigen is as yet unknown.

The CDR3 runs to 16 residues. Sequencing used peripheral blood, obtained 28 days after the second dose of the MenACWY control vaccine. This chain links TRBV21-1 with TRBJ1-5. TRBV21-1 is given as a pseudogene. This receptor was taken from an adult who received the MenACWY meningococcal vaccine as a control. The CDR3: CASSSRRGGGNQPQHF. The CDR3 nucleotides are TGTGCCAGCAGCAGCCGTCGGGGAGGCGGCAATCAGCCCCAGCATTTT.